This entry lists 16 T cell receptor beta chains sequenced from one sample in a study of CD8+CD57+ T cells in acquired aplastic anemia. The study profiled TCR beta VDJ and CDR3 using genomic DNA as template. TCRdb redid the calling of the reads with MiXCR, one entry per CDR3 protein. The data show about 150,000 distinct CDR3 sequences, about 50% seen once. All sequencing subjects had displayed CD8+CD57+ cell expansion on flow cytometry. The specimen was sorted CD4+, CD8+, or CD8+CD57+ T cells (not recorded which) from PBMCs. The receptor set was obtained from a human donor with aplastic anemia.

V usage is TRBV2 and J usage is TRBJ2-5; D is uncertain. The length of the CDR3 is 11 residues. Trimming removed 7 bases from V and 4 bases from J, with 7 bases in between. Germline V gene data show CDR1 as SNHLY and CDR2 as FYNNEI. The CDR3 reads CASMLLETQYF. In nucleotides, the CDR3 is TGTGCCAGCATGCTGTTAGAGACCCAGTACTTC.

The chain combines TRBV20-1 with TRBJ2-7, with a possible D match to TRBD2 (5 bases). The J call may be incorrect, as the DNA end agrees better with TRBJ2-1. Germline V CDR1 and CDR2: DFQATT, SNEGSKA (reference sequence). The CDR3 is 13 amino acids. CDR3 nucleotide sequence: TGCAGTGCTAGCCACGGGGTTTCCAATGAGCAGTTCTTC. Its translation: CSASHGVSNEQFF.

The chain recombines TRBV7-2 with TRBJ2-3, with D uncertain. V shed 6 bases and J shed 2 bases, with 6 bases lying between them. The CDR3 consists of 12 residues. Per germline, CDR1 SGHTA and CDR2 FQGNSA. CDR3 sequence reads: CASRAITDTQYF. CDR3 nucleotides: TGTGCCAGCAGGGCCATCACAGATACGCAGTATTTT. The full variable domain, rest sourced from reference TRBV7-2 and TRBJ2-3, is GAGVSQSPSNKVTEKGKDVELRCDPISGHTALYWYRQSLGQGLEFLIYFQGNSAPDKSGLPSDRFSAERTGGSVSTLTIQRTQQEDSAVYLCASRAITDTQYFGPGTRLTVL.

This clonotype was seen repeatedly, ten times or more. The chain uses TRBV6-1 and TRBJ1-2; 8 bases fit TRBD1. The CDR3 totals 11 residues. Per the germline V gene, CDR1 is MNHNS and CDR2 is SASEGT. V gave up 6 bases and J gave up 7 bases; unmatched junction bases: 1. The CDR3 bases are TGTGCCAGCAGGACAGGGGCTGGCTACACCTTC. This codes for CASRTGAGYTF.

The chain links TRBV19 to TRBJ1-1; TRBD1 matches 7 bases. The CDR3 has 14 amino acids. Germline V gives CDR1 LNHDA, CDR2 SQIVND (reference sequence). Losses at the gene ends were 6 bases for V and 5 bases for J; bases not matched to a gene: 9. CDR3 nucleotides: TGTGCCAGTAGATGGAAAGGGGGCGGGACTGAAGCTTTCTTT. Its protein product is CASRWKGGGTEAFF.

This clonotype showed up just a few times. The chain joins TRBV24-1 to TRBJ2-3; D ambiguous. Looked up from germline, CDR1 is KGHDR and CDR2 is SFDVKD. V lost 1 base and J lost 7, with 8 bases in between. The CDR3 spans 13 residues. CDR3 DNA: TGTGCCACCAGTGATTTCGCCGGTCATACGCAGTATTTT. Its translation: CATSDFAGHTQYF.

In its sample, this clonotype was seen many times. DNA for the CDR3: TGTGCCAGTGGGGACAGCTTGAACACTGAAGCTTTCTTT. It encodes CASGDSLNTEAFF. The chain is built from TRBV25-1 and TRBJ1-1; 7 nucleotides line up with TRBD1. CDR3 length: 13 residues. Trimming removed 9 bases from V and 0 bases from J; junction bases left unmatched: 4. Germline V CDR1 and CDR2: MGHDK, SYGVNS. The complete variable domain, with remaining parts taken from reference TRBV25-1 and TRBJ1-1, reads EADIYQTPRYLVIGTGKKITLECSQTMGHDKMYWYQQDPGMELHLIHYSYGVNSTEKGDLSSESTVSRIRTEHFPLTLESARPSHTSQYLCASGDSLNTEAFFGQGTRLTVV.

This clonotype was found many times. The chain couples TRBV6-1 to TRBJ2-1, with 9 positions matching TRBD1. The junction had 7 bases not matched to a gene; V was cut back by 4 bases and J by 9 bases. The CDR3 sequence is 14 residues long. The germline CDR1 and CDR2 sequences are MNHNS and SASEGT. The CDR3 DNA is TGTGCCAGCAGTGCGGAAGACAGGGGGGCTGAGCAGTTCTTC. Translated, it gives CASSAEDRGAEQFF.

The genes are TRBV7-7 and TRBJ2-7, with a possible D match to TRBD2 (6 bases). Germline V lookup: CDR1 SSHAT, CDR2 FNYEAQ (reference sequence). The CDR3 has 13 amino acids. The germline V and J ends were trimmed by 5 bases and 3 bases, with 11 bases remaining between them. CDR3 in DNA: TGTGCCAGCAGCATCTCTAGCGACTACGAGCAGTACTTC. Its translation: CASSISSDYEQYF.

V and J are TRBV4-3 and TRBJ2-1; tentative D call: TRBD2 (7 bases). CDR1 is LGHNA, CDR2 YSLEER, per germline. V gave up 1 base and J gave up 4 bases, with 14 bases separating them. There are 16 residues in the CDR3. The CDR3 bases are TGCGCCAGCAGCCAAGCTTGGGGGGGCAGGTACAATGAGCAGTTCTTC. This gives the protein CASSQAWGGRYNEQFF.

This chain uses TRBV19 with TRBJ2-1; the D gene is possibly TRBD1 (6 bases). CDR3 length: 14 amino acids. V lost 3 bases, J lost 5 bases, and 11 bases lay in between. From germline, CDR1 is LNHDA and CDR2 SQIVND (reference sequence). CDR3 residues: CASSIEDSNNEQFF. The CDR3 coding sequence is TGTGCCAGTAGTATCGAGGACAGTAACAATGAGCAGTTCTTC.

Only a few counts were recorded for this clonotype. This rearrangement joins TRBV29-1 to TRBJ2-5; 10 bases are a match to TRBD2. The CDR3 covers 15 residues. The V gene end was trimmed by 3 bases and the J gene end by 5 bases; junction bases not matched to a gene: 9. Germline V gives CDR1 SQVTM, CDR2 ANQGSEA. CDR3 sequence: CSVERTSGVGETQYF. Here the CDR3 DNA reads TGCAGCGTTGAGAGAACTAGCGGGGTTGGGGAGACCCAGTACTTC.

As to this clonotype: Relative to the germline gene, one junction end is altered; a read error may explain this. This chain connects TRBV2 to TRBJ1-6; D is unclear. Germline V gene data show CDR1 as SNHLY and CDR2 as FYNNEI. This CDR3 has 13 amino acids. Written as DNA, the CDR3 is TGTGCCAGCAGTGCTGGAAGGGATTCGCCCCTCCACTTT. It translates to CASSAGRDSPLHF. Drawing the rest from reference TRBV2 and TRBJ1-6, the complete variable domain is EPEVTQTPSHQVTQMGQEVILRCVPISNHLYFYWYRQILGQKVEFLVSFYNNEISEKSEIFDDQFSVERPDGSNFTLKIRSTKLEDSAMYFCASSAGRDSPLHFGNGTRLTVT.

This clonotype came up once. This chain uses TRBV12-3 or TRBV12-4 with TRBJ1-1; 8 bases are shared with TRBD1. The CDR3 spans 11 residues. The V segment lost 10 bases and the J segment 10 bases; nucleotides outside the gene matches: 8. CDR3 nucleotide sequence: TGTGCCATTCGGGACAGGAGTGCAGCTTTCTTT. Protein: CAIRDRSAAFF.

Note on this clonotype: Its ends do not fully match the called genes, so a read error is possible. J is TRBJ1-2 and V is TRBV15; D is perhaps TRBD1 (5 bases). There are 13 residues in the CDR3. The germline CDR1 and CDR2 sequences are LNHNV and YYDKDF (reference sequence). As DNA, the CDR3 is TGTGCCACCGGCAGAGGAGCGGGGCGAGGCTACACCTTC. It yields the protein CATGRGAGRGYTF.

The chain recombines TRBV19 with TRBJ1-1; D not certain. V gave up 8 bases and J gave up 1 base, with 8 bases separating them. Germline assignment: CDR1 LNHDA and CDR2 SQIVND (reference sequence). The CDR3 is 12 residues long. The DNA for the CDR3 is TGTGCCAGTCAACAGAAGAACACTGAAGCTTTCTTT. It translates to CASQQKNTEAFF.